Below, 30 T cell receptor beta chains from the same sample are listed, as sequenced in a study of CD8 T cells in ankylosing spondylitis. Each CDR3 protein is one row after TCRdb ran MiXCR on the 5' RACE reads. The sample yields some 200,000 distinct CDR3 sequences, just under 7.5% seen once. Study conclusions and caveats: Made up of eight or nine highly homologous variants, a TCR beta motif appeared characteristic of ankylosing spondylitis blood.

These TCRs are of unknown antigen specificity. The sample taken for sequencing was blood, either unsorted or a sorted T cell fraction (not recorded which). These receptors came from a male donor with ankylosing spondylitis.

This clonotype was picked up a small number of times. The V gene is TRBV6-1, the J gene TRBJ1-1, with D possibly matching TRBD1 (6 bases). The CDR3 is 13 residues long. Trimming left V 6 bases short and J 4 bases short, with 12 bases between. CDR1 is MNHNS and CDR2 is SASEGT in the germline V gene. The CDR3 DNA reads as TGTGCCAGCAGCCTACAGGGTCTCACTGAAGCTTTCTTT. It translates to CASSLQGLTEAFF.

This clonotype was recorded a few times. The V gene is TRBV20-1, the J gene TRBJ2-7; the D is unclear. The CDR3 is 14 residues long. Germline CDR1 is DFQATT and CDR2 is SNEGSKA (reference sequence). The V and J ends lost 5 bases and 0 bases respectively, with 14 bases between them. The CDR3 region is CSAPTYRDSYEQYF. CDR3 bases: TGCAGTGCTCCCACCTACCGAGACTCCTACGAGCAGTACTTC.

The chain employs TRBV27 and TRBJ2-7; D is undetermined. Germline assignment: CDR1 MNHEY and CDR2 SMNVEV (reference sequence). V was trimmed by 3 bases and J by 5 bases, leaving 11 bases between them. The CDR3 consists of 13 residues. CDR3 DNA: TGTGCCAGCAGTTTTCTGGCGAGCAACGAGCAGTACTTC. Translating it yields CASSFLASNEQYF.

Many counts were recorded for this clonotype. V and J are TRBV13 and TRBJ1-2; weak D call: TRBD1 (6 bases). Germline CDR1 PRHDT, CDR2 FYEKMQ (reference sequence). This CDR3 has 15 amino acids. The ends were cut back, 0 bases at V and 2 bases at J, with 10 bases in the middle. This CDR3 reads CASSLGRGANYGYTF. CDR3 DNA: TGTGCCAGCAGCTTAGGGCGGGGGGCAAACTATGGCTACACCTTC.

Only a few counts were recorded for this clonotype. The chain employs TRBV5-1 and TRBJ2-1, with a weak D call TRBD2 (6 bases). CDR1 SGHRS and CDR2 YFSETQ come from the germline V gene. The V end lost 2 bases, the J end lost 9 bases, and 15 bases lay between the germline ends. The CDR3 is 14 residues long. The DNA for the CDR3 is TGCGCCAGCAGCTTTGAAATGTCGGGGGTTGAGCAGTTCTTC. It encodes CASSFEMSGVEQFF. Supplemented by reference TRBV5-1 and TRBJ2-1, the full variable domain reads KAGVTQTPRYLIKTRGQQVTLSCSPISGHRSVSWYQQTPGQGLQFLFEYFSETQRNKGNFPGRFSGRQFSNSRSEMNVSTLELGDSALYLCASSFEMSGVEQFFGPGTRLTVL.

In this sample, this clonotype turned up a few times. CDR3 coding DNA: TGTGCCAGCAGCTTAGTGGTCGGAGGCACTGAAGCTTTCTTT. This gives the protein CASSLVVGGTEAFF. The chain has TRBV7-9 and TRBJ1-1; unclear D gene. Trimming took 1 base from V and 4 from J, leaving 10 bases between them. The CDR3 consists of 14 residues. Germline V gene data show CDR1 as SEHNR and CDR2 as FQNEAQ (reference sequence).

The J gene is TRBJ2-1, the V gene TRBV19, with 7 nucleotides matching TRBD2. This CDR3 spans 14 amino acids. CDR1 LNHDA and CDR2 SQIVND come from the germline V gene (reference sequence). The V gene end was trimmed by 4 bases and the J gene end by 2 bases; junction bases not matched to a gene: 2. The CDR3 nucleotides read TGTGCCAGTAGTAGTCTAGCGGCCTACAATGAGCAGTTCTTC. Translating it yields CASSSLAAYNEQFF.

This clonotype was recorded at least ten times. The V and J genes are TRBV28 and TRBJ1-1, with unresolved D. V was clipped by 5 bases and J by 4 bases, with 17 bases between them. The CDR3 runs 15 residues. Germline-derived CDR1 and CDR2 are MDHEN and SYDVKM. CDR3 protein: CASSPRSGLGTEAFF. CDR3 bases: TGTGCCAGCAGTCCGAGGTCGGGGTTAGGCACTGAAGCTTTCTTT.

This clonotype was counted a few times. The gene calls are TRBV9 and TRBJ1-2; no firm D call. CDR1 is SGDLS and CDR2 is YYNGEE in the germline V gene. Trimming removed 3 bases at V and 8 bases at J, with 11 bases between. The CDR3 is 12 residues long. The CDR3 sequence is CASSGWDRGYTF. In nucleotides, the CDR3 is TGTGCCAGCAGCGGGTGGGATCGCGGCTACACCTTC.

This clonotype was detected ten times or more. The chain links TRBV7-9 to TRBJ2-2, with D unclear. The ends were cut back, 4 bases at V and 5 bases at J, with 11 bases in the middle. The CDR3 has 14 amino acids. Germline CDR1 reads SEHNR; CDR2 reads FQNEAQ (reference sequence). The CDR3 DNA follows: TGTGCCAGCAGCTCCGGAGCCGGAACCGGGGAGCTGTTTTTT. This sequence encodes CASSSGAGTGELFF.

The chain recombines TRBV7-2 with TRBJ2-2, with unresolved D. V was clipped by 1 base and J by 6 bases, with 6 bases between them. The CDR3 length is 13 residues. The germline CDR1 and CDR2 sequences are SGHTA and FQGNSA. The CDR3 loop is CASSLGQPGELFF. CDR3 bases: TGTGCCAGCAGCTTAGGTCAGCCCGGGGAGCTGTTTTTT.

This clonotype was picked up a small number of times. The chain links TRBV4-3 to TRBJ2-1; D perhaps matches TRBD2 (5 bases). The CDR3 contains 16 residues. Trimming shortened V by 2 bases and J by 6 bases, and 17 bases separated the two germline ends. Germline CDR1 LGHNA, CDR2 YSLEER. CDR3 protein: CASSQLWELGSNEQFF. CDR3 nucleotide sequence: TGCGCCAGCAGCCAACTATGGGAACTAGGATCCAATGAGCAGTTCTTC.

This clonotype has at least ten counts. The J gene is TRBJ2-7, the V gene TRBV7-9; tentative D call: TRBD2 (6 bases). This CDR3 is 14 amino acids long. V lost 8 bases to trimming and J lost 0 bases, with 14 bases between them. CDR1 is SEHNR, CDR2 FQNEAQ, per germline (reference sequence). CDR3 amino acids: CASGMRDGSYEQYF. For the CDR3, the DNA is TGTGCCAGCGGGATGCGGGACGGCTCCTACGAGCAGTACTTC.

In its sample, this clonotype was seen a few times. The chain is built from TRBV14 and TRBJ2-3; 8 bases align to TRBD2. The CDR3 runs 16 residues. CDR1 is SGHDN, CDR2 FVKESK, per germline. Losses at the gene ends were 0 bases for V and 5 bases for J; bases not matched to a gene: 7. CDR3 nucleotides: TGTGCCAGCAGCCAAGATTCGGGACTAGAGGGAGATACGCAGTATTTT. The encoded protein is CASSQDSGLEGDTQYF.

Ten or more counts support this clonotype. V usage is TRBV5-6 and J usage is TRBJ2-2; 13 bases map to TRBD2. Germline trimming cut 4 bases from V and 2 bases from J; bases unmatched to any gene: 2. Germline values: CDR1 SGHDT, CDR2 YYEEEE. CDR3 length: 16 residues. The CDR3 DNA follows: TGTGCCAGCAGCCTGGGACTAGCGGGAAACACCGGGGAGCTGTTTTTT. This codes for CASSLGLAGNTGELFF.

This clonotype was observed at least ten times. This chain uses TRBV4-3 with TRBJ1-3; D possibly corresponds to TRBD1 (5 bases). There are 15 residues in the CDR3. V lost 1 base, J lost 4 bases, and 11 bases lay in between. The germline V gene encodes CDR1 LGHNA and CDR2 YSLEER. The CDR3 spells CASSQAPGTGNTIYF. In DNA form, the CDR3 reads TGCGCCAGCAGCCAAGCCCCGGGGACGGGAAACACCATATATTTT.

The V call is TRBV5-6, the J call TRBJ2-5, with a weak D call TRBD2 (5 bases). This CDR3 is 16 amino acids long. Trimming removed 1 base at V and 1 base at J, with 14 bases between. CDR1 SGHDT and CDR2 YYEEEE come from the germline V gene. The CDR3 nucleotides read TGTGCCAGCAGCTTGCCCGACCCACGGGGCCAAGAGACCCAGTACTTC. This encodes CASSLPDPRGQETQYF.

V usage is TRBV10-1 and J usage is TRBJ2-7, with a possible D match to TRBD2 (5 bases). The CDR3 is made up of 13 amino acids. Looked up from germline, CDR1 is WNHNN and CDR2 is SYGVQD (reference sequence). V was pared by 2 bases and J by 4 bases, with 9 bases between. CDR3 residues: CASSEEGWYEQYF. CDR3 nucleotides: TGCGCCAGCAGTGAGGAGGGTTGGTACGAGCAGTACTTC.

This clonotype was observed at least ten times. J is TRBJ1-5 and V is TRBV29-1; D is unclear. The CDR3 runs 13 residues. Germline CDR1 reads SQVTM; CDR2 reads ANQGSEA. Trimming shortened V by 4 bases and J by 11 bases, and 18 bases separated the two germline ends. As DNA, the CDR3 is TGCAGCGTTGTTGGGCCCTCTCCGTTGTCCCAGCATTTT. As protein: CSVVGPSPLSQHF.

This clonotype has a count of ten or more. The CDR3 sequence is CASSETGFEQYF. CDR3 in DNA: TGCGCCAGCAGTGAGACTGGGTTCGAGCAGTACTTC. This chain uses TRBV10-1 with TRBJ2-7; D gene uncertain. From germline, CDR1 is WNHNN and CDR2 SYGVQD (reference sequence). Trimming left V 2 bases short and J 6 bases short, with 8 bases between. The CDR3 extends over 12 amino acids.

This clonotype was detected only a few times. The V gene is TRBV6-1, the J gene TRBJ1-2, with D unclear. V lost 1 base and J 7 bases, leaving 19 bases between the germline ends. CDR1 and CDR2 (germline): MNHNS, SASEGT. This CDR3 has 16 amino acids. The CDR3 DNA sequence: TGTGCCAGCAGTGAAGGGCCAGTGCCCAACCCCGGTGGCTACACCTTC. Its protein product is CASSEGPVPNPGGYTF.

This clonotype has at least ten counts. V usage is TRBV13 and J usage is TRBJ2-1; D not resolved. This CDR3 region has 13 residues. V gave up 4 bases and J gave up 4 bases, with 8 bases separating them. Germline V lookup: CDR1 PRHDT, CDR2 FYEKMQ (reference sequence). This chain's CDR3 is CASSSESYNEQFF. The CDR3 DNA reads as TGTGCCAGCAGCTCCGAAAGTTACAATGAGCAGTTCTTC.

At least ten counts were recorded for this clonotype. The J gene is TRBJ1-3, the V gene TRBV6-5; D remains ambiguous. There are 15 residues in the CDR3. Trimming pared 0 bases from V and 5 bases from J, leaving 11 bases between. Germline loops: CDR1 MNHEY, CDR2 SVGAGI. This CDR3 is CASSYSRLKRNTIYF. For the CDR3, the DNA is TGTGCCAGCAGTTACTCGCGACTAAAAAGAAACACCATATATTTT.

In its sample, this clonotype was seen many times. V is TRBV7-9 and J is TRBJ1-3, with 7 bases that match TRBD1. The CDR3 consists of 13 residues. Per germline, CDR1 SEHNR and CDR2 FQNEAQ (reference sequence). V gave up 5 bases and J gave up 4 bases; unmatched junction bases: 2. The CDR3 sequence: CASSTGVGNTIYF. The CDR3 nucleotides are TGTGCCAGCAGCACAGGGGTCGGAAACACCATATATTTT.

This clonotype has a count of ten or more. The chain couples TRBV25-1 to TRBJ1-4, with 7 nucleotides matching TRBD1. V lost 2 bases to trimming and J lost 0 bases; unmatched junction nucleotides: 3. The CDR3 has 16 residues. Germline CDR1 is MGHDK and CDR2 is SYGVNS. CDR3 sequence: CASSEPGGATNEKLFF. The CDR3 DNA is TGTGCCAGCAGTGAACCAGGGGGGGCAACTAATGAAAAACTGTTTTTT.

This clonotype was found many times. The genes are TRBV7-6 and TRBJ1-6; D is possibly TRBD1 (6 bases). The CDR3 extends over 15 amino acids. V was cut by 1 base and J by 9 bases, with 13 bases left in between. The germline gives CDR1 SGHVS, CDR2 FNYEAQ. CDR3 DNA sequence: TGTGCCAGCAGCTTAGGGTTACAGGGTGTTTCACCCCTCCACTTT. Translating gives CASSLGLQGVSPLHF. The full variable domain, rest sourced from reference TRBV7-6 and TRBJ1-6, is GAGVSQSPRYKVTKRGQDVALRCDPISGHVSLYWYRQALGQGPEFLTYFNYEAQQDKSGLPNDRFSAERPEGSISTLTIQRTEQRDSAMYRCASSLGLQGVSPLHFGNGTRLTVT.

This clonotype was counted at least ten times. The CDR3 reads CASSFGVSHEQYF. DNA of the CDR3: TGTGCCAGCAGTTTTGGGGTTTCCCACGAGCAGTACTTC. The chain is built from TRBV27 and TRBJ2-7, with no clear D. Germline V lookup: CDR1 MNHEY, CDR2 SMNVEV (reference sequence). The V end lost 3 bases, the J end lost 5 bases, and 11 bases lay between the germline ends. CDR3 length equals 13 residues.

This clonotype was seen repeatedly, ten times or more. This chain connects TRBV27 to TRBJ1-6; D is perhaps TRBD1 (5 bases). V gave up 0 bases and J gave up 4 bases, with 10 bases separating them. The CDR3 runs 16 residues. Germline V lookup: CDR1 MNHEY, CDR2 SMNVEV (reference sequence). In nucleotides, the CDR3 is TGTGCCAGCAGTTTATCGGAGAGGGGTTATAATTCACCCCTCCACTTT. This codes for CASSLSERGYNSPLHF.

This clonotype was detected many times. V gene TRBV20-1 combines with J gene TRBJ1-5; 7 bases map to TRBD1. The germline V gene encodes CDR1 DFQATT and CDR2 SNEGSKA (reference sequence). This CDR3 has 14 residues. The V segment lost 6 bases and the J segment 0 bases; nucleotides outside the gene matches: 5. The CDR3 DNA reads TGCAGTGCAAAGGGGGCTTATAGCAATCAGCCCCAGCATTTT. Encoded protein: CSAKGAYSNQPQHF.

This clonotype has ten or more counts. The chain employs TRBV11-1 and TRBJ1-2; the D gene is possibly TRBD1 (6 bases). The germline V gene has CDR1 SGHAT and CDR2 FQDESV (reference sequence). V lost 4 bases and J 3 bases, leaving 24 bases between the germline ends. The CDR3 covers 18 residues. This CDR3 is CASSSMNTAQGPDYGYTF. In nucleotides, the CDR3 is TGTGCCAGCAGCTCAATGAACACCGCGCAGGGGCCGGACTATGGCTACACCTTC.